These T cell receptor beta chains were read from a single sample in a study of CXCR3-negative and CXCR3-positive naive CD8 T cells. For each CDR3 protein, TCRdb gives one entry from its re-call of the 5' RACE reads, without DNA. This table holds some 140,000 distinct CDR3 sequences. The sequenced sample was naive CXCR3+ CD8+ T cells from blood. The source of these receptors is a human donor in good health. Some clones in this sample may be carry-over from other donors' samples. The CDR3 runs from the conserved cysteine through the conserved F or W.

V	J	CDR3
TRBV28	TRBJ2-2	CASSPTIPSAGELFF
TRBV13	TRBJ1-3	CASSLSEILDTIYF
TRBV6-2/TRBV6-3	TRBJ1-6	CASSYGGQGLSSPLHF
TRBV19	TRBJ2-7	CASSSTSGTYSYEQYF
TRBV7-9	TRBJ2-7	CASSLTENEQYF
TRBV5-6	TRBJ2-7	CASSPGNSYGNSYEQYF
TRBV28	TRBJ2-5	CASSLRQPQETQYF
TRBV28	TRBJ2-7	CASRPHTGGDYEQYF
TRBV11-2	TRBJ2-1	CASSLATSMRQFF
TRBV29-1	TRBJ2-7	CSVESAVYEQYF
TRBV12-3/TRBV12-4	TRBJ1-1	CASRDGVNTEAFF
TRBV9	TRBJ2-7	CASSLRGGDPEQYF
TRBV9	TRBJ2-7	CASSAGLAGPSYEQYF
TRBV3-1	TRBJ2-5	CASSPGLATDPQETQYF
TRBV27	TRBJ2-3	CASSKGTSSGDTQYF
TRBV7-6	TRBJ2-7	CASSTRYGTPDQYF
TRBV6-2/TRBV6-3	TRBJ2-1	CASRISLAGDNEQFF
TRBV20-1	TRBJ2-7	CSARGPTSYEQYF
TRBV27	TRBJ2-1	CASTLSGGPYNEQFF
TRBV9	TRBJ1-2	CASSEPQGDGYGYTF
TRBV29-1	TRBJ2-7	CSVTGTESSYEQYF
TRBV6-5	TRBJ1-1	CASSYSPGSSSEAFF
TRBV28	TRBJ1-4	CASSLLPDPNEKLFF
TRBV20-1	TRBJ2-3	CSAKGVTDTQYF
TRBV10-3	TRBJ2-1	CAIRPAAGNEQFF
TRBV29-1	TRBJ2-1	CSVEDPISQYYNEQFF
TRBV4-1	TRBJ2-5	CASSHYPGTHQETQYF
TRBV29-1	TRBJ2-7	CSVLAPGPNPSYEQYF
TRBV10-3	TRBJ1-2	CAISEFEPGLGPGDGYTF
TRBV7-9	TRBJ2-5	CASSFTKETQYF
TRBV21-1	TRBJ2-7	CASSKVRGIRDPESYEQHF
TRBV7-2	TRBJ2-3	CASSLIRSTQYF
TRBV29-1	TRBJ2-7	CSVESTSGGRYEQYF
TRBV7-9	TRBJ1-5	CASSLGVGANQPQHF
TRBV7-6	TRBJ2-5	CASSPITQETQYF
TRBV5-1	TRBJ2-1	CASSFTGGHEQFF
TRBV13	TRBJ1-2	CASSLRTGGLYGYTF
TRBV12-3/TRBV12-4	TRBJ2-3	CASSGLADLSRGTDTQYF
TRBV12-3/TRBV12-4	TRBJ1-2	CASSLPGQGVYGYTF
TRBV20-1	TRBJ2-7	CSARAGGAYEQYF
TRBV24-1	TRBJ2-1	CATSEQTGSKGQFF
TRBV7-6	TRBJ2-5	CASSLALADQETQYF
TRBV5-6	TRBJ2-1	CASSAGTSRNEQFF
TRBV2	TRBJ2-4	CASRRVAKNIQYF
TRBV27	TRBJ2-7	CASRKSSYEQYF
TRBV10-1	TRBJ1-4	CASSRGPEDEKLFF
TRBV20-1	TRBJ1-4	CSARDAGVATNEKLFF
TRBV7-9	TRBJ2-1	CASSFFRWGLAGNEQFF
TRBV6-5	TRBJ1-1	CASSPSEGANTEAFF
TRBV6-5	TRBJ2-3	CASSGSTDTQYF
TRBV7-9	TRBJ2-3	CASIKTDTQYF
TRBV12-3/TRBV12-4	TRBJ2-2	CASSLILREVPTGELFF
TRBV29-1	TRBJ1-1	CSVVGGWNTEAFF
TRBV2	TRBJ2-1	CASSDTGGAYYNEQFF
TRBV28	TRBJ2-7	CASSLYLAVTPYEQYF
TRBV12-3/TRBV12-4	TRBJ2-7	CATSPEGPSGRIYEQYF
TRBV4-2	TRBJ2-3	CASSQDLGLAGGPTDTQYF
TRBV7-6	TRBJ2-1	CASSLEAVSYNEQFF
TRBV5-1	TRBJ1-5	CASSLIVGQPQHF
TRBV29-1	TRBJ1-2	CSVELGDRGGYTF